These 15 T cell receptor beta chains originate from one sample sequenced in a study of blood T cell repertoires in COVID-19. TCRdb's copy holds only in-frame clones and misses some; the assay was immunoSEQ multiplex PCR. The sample consists of some 70,000 clones, around nine tenths of them appearing once. Sequencing was performed on peripheral blood. These receptors all stem from a woman aged 50 to 60 with COVID-19, enrolled during active disease.

In nucleotides, the CDR3 is TGTGCCTGGGCCGGGACAGTTATGAACACTGAAGCTTTCTTT. Translation gives CAWAGTVMNTEAFF. The rearrangement uses TRBV30 and TRBJ1-1; TRBD1 matches at 7 bases. The germline V gene has CDR1 GTSNPN and CDR2 SVGIG (reference sequence). J gave up 0 bases and V 5 bases, and 6 bases lay outside the gene matches. This CDR3 region has 14 residues.

This sequence joins TRBV6-1 and TRBJ1-1, with no clear D. This CDR3 has 12 residues. The V and J ends lost 3 bases and 2 bases respectively, with 4 bases between them. Germline lookup yields CDR1 MNHNS and CDR2 SASEGT. DNA for the CDR3: TGTGCCAGCAGTGATTATAACACTGAAGCTTTCTTT. It encodes CASSDYNTEAFF.

The V call is TRBV6-2 or TRBV6-3, the J call TRBJ2-7; D is uncertain. Between the trimmed V and J ends, which lost 0 bases and 3 bases, there was a span of 15 bases. From germline, CDR1 is MNHEY and CDR2 SVGEGT. The CDR3 runs to 16 residues. As DNA, the CDR3 is TGTGCCAGCAGTTACTCCCCGAGGCCCAATAACTACGAGCAGTACTTC. Translating it yields CASSYSPRPNNYEQYF.

The chain combines TRBV11-2 with TRBJ2-1; TRBD2 aligns across 7 bases. The germline gives CDR1 SGHAT, CDR2 FQNNGV. The CDR3 totals 17 residues. Trimming at V came to 5 bases and at J to 7 bases, leaving 17 bases not matched to a gene. CDR3 loop: CASSTLGGAGPTNEQFF. The CDR3 DNA sequence: TGTGCCAGCAGCACCCTTGGTGGAGCGGGACCGACTAATGAGCAGTTCTTC.

This chain uses TRBV5-1 with TRBJ2-3; a possible D gene is TRBD2 (6 bases). The CDR3 is 13 residues long. Germline CDR1 is SGHRS and CDR2 is YFSETQ. V gave up 0 bases and J gave up 8 bases, with 10 bases separating them. CDR3 sequence reads: CASSLDLAATQYF. Written as DNA, the CDR3 is TGCGCCAGCAGCTTGGACTTAGCGGCTACGCAGTATTTT.

The gene calls are TRBV2 and TRBJ1-5; unclear D gene. Germline V gene lookup returns CDR1 SNHLY and CDR2 FYNNEI. V lost 4 bases and J 2 bases, leaving 12 bases between the germline ends. The CDR3 spans 15 residues. The CDR3 DNA is TGTGCCAGCAGTGCTGAGGTTGCGGGCAATCAGCCCCAGCATTTT. It yields the protein CASSAEVAGNQPQHF.

The chain recombines TRBV24-1 with TRBJ2-7; D unclear. Trimming stripped 3 bases from V and 0 bases from J, with 5 bases between. The germline gives CDR1 KGHDR, CDR2 SFDVKD. CDR3 length: 13 residues. CDR3 loop: CATSDTVSYEQYF. For the CDR3, the DNA is TGTGCCACCAGTGATACAGTCTCCTACGAGCAGTACTTC.

The V and J genes are TRBV4-3 and TRBJ1-2; D remains ambiguous. Trimming cost V 3 bases and J 4 bases, with 9 bases left between them. CDR1 LGHNA and CDR2 YSLEER come from the germline V gene. The CDR3 is 13 amino acids. CDR3 DNA sequence: TGCGCCAGCAGCCAGGGCGAGGGCTATGGCTACACCTTC. Translation gives CASSQGEGYGYTF.

The V call is TRBV10-3, the J call TRBJ1-5; 10 bases line up with TRBD1. V lost 10 bases to trimming and J lost 5 bases; unmatched junction nucleotides: 2. This CDR3 contains 12 residues. CDR1 and CDR2 (germline): ENHRY, SYGVKD. The DNA of the CDR3 is TGTGCCACCGGACAGGGGGATCAGCCCCAGCATTTT. Protein product: CATGQGDQPQHF.

This sequence joins TRBV19 and TRBJ2-2, with TRBD2 identical over 8 bases. V trimming: 6 bases; J trimming: 1 base; junction bases outside the gene matches: 4. The CDR3 sequence is 15 residues long. Per germline, CDR1 LNHDA and CDR2 SQIVND (reference sequence). CDR3 in DNA: TGTGCCAGTAGCAAAACTAGCGGGAACACCGGGGAGCTGTTTTTT. Protein sequence: CASSKTSGNTGELFF. Using reference TRBV19 and TRBJ2-2 for the parts outside the CDR3, the full variable domain is DGGITQSPKYLFRKEGQNVTLSCEQNLNHDAMYWYRQDPGQGLRLIYYSQIVNDFQKGDIAEGYSVSREKKESFPLTVTSAQKNPTAFYLCASSKTSGNTGELFFGEGSRLTVL.

The chain is built from TRBV7-3 and TRBJ1-5; D unclear. Germline V gene sequence: CDR1 SGHTA, CDR2 FQGTGA. The CDR3 totals 15 residues. The V end was cut by 5 bases, the J end by 7 bases, with 18 bases between. The CDR3 here is CASSLYGLLMQPQHF. DNA of the CDR3: TGTGCCAGCAGCCTATACGGACTGTTGATGCAGCCCCAGCATTTT.

The CDR3 region is CASSGAGPGAGQPQHF. CDR3 nucleotides: TGTGCCAGCAGTGGCGCGGGACCCGGGGCAGGACAGCCCCAGCATTTT. This chain links TRBV6-1 with TRBJ1-5, with TRBD1 as a possible D gene (5 bases). The V end lost 4 bases, the J end lost 7 bases, and 20 bases lay between the germline ends. CDR3 length: 16 amino acids. CDR1 and CDR2 from the germline V gene are MNHNS and SASEGT.

CDR3 amino acids: CATRRDTKGEQYF. CDR3 bases: TGTGCCACCCGCCGGGACACCAAAGGGGAGCAGTACTTC. The gene calls are TRBV28 and TRBJ2-7, with D maybe TRBD1 (6 bases). Germline assignment: CDR1 MDHEN and CDR2 SYDVKM. V was shortened by 10 bases and J by 7 bases, with 20 bases between the two germline ends. The CDR3 is 13 residues long.

The genes are TRBV30 and TRBJ1-2, with D possibly TRBD1 on 5 matching bases. V lost 3 bases, J lost 6 bases, and 17 bases lay in between. CDR1 is GTSNPN, CDR2 SVGIG, per germline (reference sequence). The CDR3 sequence is 14 residues long. CDR3 sequence (DNA): TGTGCCTGGAGCCCCGGGACTGCCTCCCATGGCTACACCTTC. This encodes CAWSPGTASHGYTF.

V and J are TRBV11-2 and TRBJ2-1, with 12 bases that match TRBD2. With 4 bases clipped from V and 6 bases from J, the junction kept 13 bases outside the gene matches. Germline lookup yields CDR1 SGHAT and CDR2 FQNNGV. There are 18 residues in the CDR3. CDR3 region: CASSSISSRTSGINEQFF. CDR3 sequence (DNA): TGTGCCAGCAGCTCTATCTCCTCCAGGACTAGCGGGATCAATGAGCAGTTCTTC.